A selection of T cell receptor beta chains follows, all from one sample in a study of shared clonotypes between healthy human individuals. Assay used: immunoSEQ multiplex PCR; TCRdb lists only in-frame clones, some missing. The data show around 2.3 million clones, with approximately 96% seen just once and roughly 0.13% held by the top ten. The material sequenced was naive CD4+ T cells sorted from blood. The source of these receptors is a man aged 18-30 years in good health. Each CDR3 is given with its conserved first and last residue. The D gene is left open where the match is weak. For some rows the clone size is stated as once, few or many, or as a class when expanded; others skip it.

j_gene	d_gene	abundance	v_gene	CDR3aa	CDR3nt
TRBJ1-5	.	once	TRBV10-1	CASRKTDPQHF	TGCGCCAGCAGAAAGACAGATCCCCAGCATTTT
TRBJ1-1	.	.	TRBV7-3	CASTSGISNTEAFF	TGTGCCAGCACCTCCGGGATCTCAAACACTGAAGCTTTCTTT
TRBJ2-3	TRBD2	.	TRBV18	CASSPPGLAGGTADTQYF	TGTGCCAGCTCACCTCCGGGACTAGCGGGAGGTACAGCAGATACGCAGTATTTT
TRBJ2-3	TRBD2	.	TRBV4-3	CASSQDGGSNRYTQYF	TGCGCCAGCAGCCAAGATGGCGGGAGTAACCGGTATACGCAGTATTTT
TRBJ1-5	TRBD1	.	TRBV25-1	CASMGQGSNQPQHF	TGTGCCAGCATGGGACAGGGGAGCAATCAGCCCCAGCATTTT
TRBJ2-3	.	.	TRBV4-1	CASSPLAGSSTDTQYF	TGCGCCAGCAGCCCATTGGCGGGGTCTAGCACAGATACGCAGTATTTT
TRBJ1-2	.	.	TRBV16	CASSQSGEPYTF	TGTGCCAGCAGCCAATCAGGGGAACCCTACACCTTC
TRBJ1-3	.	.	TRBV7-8	CASSLNMLSGNTIYF	TGTGCCAGCAGCCTAAACATGCTCTCTGGAAACACCATATATTTT
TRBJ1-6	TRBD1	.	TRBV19	CASSTTGNDNSPLHF	TGTGCCAGTAGTACGACAGGGAACGATAATTCACCCCTCCACTTT
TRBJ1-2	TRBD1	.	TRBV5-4	CASSPGQENYGYTF	TGTGCCAGCAGCCCCGGACAGGAGAACTATGGCTACACCTTC
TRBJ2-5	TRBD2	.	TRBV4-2	CASSQVAAGLAEETQYF	TGTGCCAGCAGCCAAGTGGCCGCAGGGCTAGCGGAAGAGACCCAGTACTTC
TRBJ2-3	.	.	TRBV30	CAWSVLSVSTDTQYF	TGTGCCTGGAGTGTACTTAGCGTCAGCACAGATACGCAGTATTTT
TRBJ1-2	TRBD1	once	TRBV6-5	CASGAGGYGYTF	TGTGCCAGCGGGGCAGGGGGCTATGGCTACACCTTC
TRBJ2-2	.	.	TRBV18	CASSPQARGNTGELFF	TGTGCCAGCTCACCACAAGCCCGGGGGAACACCGGGGAGCTGTTTTTT
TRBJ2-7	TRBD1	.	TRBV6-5	CASSSGDSSYEQYF	TGTGCCAGCAGTTCAGGGGACAGCTCCTACGAGCAGTACTTC
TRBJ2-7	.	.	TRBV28	CASSLSGRTYEQYF	TGTGCCAGCAGTTTATCGGGGCGGACCTACGAGCAGTACTTC
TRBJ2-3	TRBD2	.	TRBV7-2	CASSPGLTTDTQYF	TGTGCCAGCAGCCCGGGACTAACCACAGATACGCAGTATTTT
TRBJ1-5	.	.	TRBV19	CASSINQARNQPQHF	TGTGCCAGTAGTATTAATCAGGCGCGCAATCAGCCCCAGCATTTT
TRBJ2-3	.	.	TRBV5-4	CASSSGTFTDTQYF	TGTGCCAGCAGCTCTGGGACTTTCACAGATACGCAGTATTTT
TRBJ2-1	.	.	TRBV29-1	CSVESRAHIEQFF	TGCAGCGTTGAATCCCGGGCCCACATTGAGCAGTTCTTC
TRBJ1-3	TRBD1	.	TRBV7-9	CASSLDGGWDRSSGNTIYF	TGTGCCAGCAGCTTGGACGGGGGCTGGGACAGGTCCTCCGGAAACACCATATATTTT
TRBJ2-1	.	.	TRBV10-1	CASSDSGEQFF	TGCGCCAGCAGTGACTCAGGGGAGCAGTTCTTC
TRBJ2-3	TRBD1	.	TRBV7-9	CASSRQGLGDTQYF	TGTGCCAGCAGCCGACAGGGGTTAGGGGATACGCAGTATTTT
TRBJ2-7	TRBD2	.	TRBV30	CAWTIGGEQYF	TGTGCCTGGACCATCGGGGGGGAGCAGTACTTC
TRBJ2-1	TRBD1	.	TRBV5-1	CASSYPTGTGGNSEQFF	TGCGCCAGCAGCTACCCAACAGGGACAGGGGGGAATAGTGAGCAGTTCTTC
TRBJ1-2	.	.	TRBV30	CAWSIGGDYGYTF	TGTGCCTGGAGTATCGGGGGCGATTATGGCTACACCTTC
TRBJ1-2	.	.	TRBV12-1	CASSFTGLGYGYTF	TGTGCCAGCAGCTTTACAGGGTTGGGATATGGCTACACCTTC
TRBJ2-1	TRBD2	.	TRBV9	CASSVDMRGYSGRSNNEQFF	TGTGCCAGCAGCGTCGACATGAGGGGGTATAGCGGGAGGTCGAACAATGAGCAGTTCTTC
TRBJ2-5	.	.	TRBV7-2	CAGSLVGGGETQYF	TGTGCCGGCAGCTTAGTGGGGGGCGGAGAGACCCAGTACTTC
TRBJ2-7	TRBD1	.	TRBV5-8	CASSRGGTGGDEQYF	TGTGCCAGCAGCCGAGGAGGGACAGGGGGCGACGAGCAGTACTTC
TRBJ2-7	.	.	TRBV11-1	CASRSIKGPDEQYF	TGTGCCAGCAGATCCATCAAAGGCCCCGACGAGCAGTACTTC
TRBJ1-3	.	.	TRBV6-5	CASTSTLSGNTIYF	TGTGCCAGCACCTCGACCCTCTCTGGAAACACCATATATTTT
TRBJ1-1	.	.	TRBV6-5	CASSYFGNTEAFF	TGTGCCAGCAGTTATTTCGGGAACACTGAAGCTTTCTTT
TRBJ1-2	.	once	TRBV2	CASTATYGYTF	TGTGCCAGCACTGCGACCTATGGCTACACCTTC
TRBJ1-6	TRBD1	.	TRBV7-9	CASSLYLDRGAHSPLHF	TGTGCCAGCAGCTTATACCTTGACAGGGGCGCCCATTCACCCCTCCACTTT
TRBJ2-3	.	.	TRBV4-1	CASSQDGQLNTDTQYF	TGCGCCAGCAGCCAAGACGGACAGTTAAACACAGATACGCAGTATTTT
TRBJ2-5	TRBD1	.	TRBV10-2	CASRPGTAKETQYF	TGCGCCAGCAGGCCCGGGACAGCAAAAGAGACCCAGTACTTC
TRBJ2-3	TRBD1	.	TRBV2	CASSAEGTGTDTQYF	TGTGCCAGCAGTGCCGAGGGGACAGGCACAGATACGCAGTATTTT
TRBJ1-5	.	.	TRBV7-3	CASSQNGRSSRNQPQHF	TGTGCCAGCAGCCAAAACGGGCGGTCTTCACGCAATCAGCCCCAGCATTTT
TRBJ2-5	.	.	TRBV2	CASSEVETQYF	TGTGCCAGCAGTGAAGTGGAGACCCAGTACTTC
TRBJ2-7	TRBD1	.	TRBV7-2	CASSLAGTGGNEQYF	TGTGCCAGCAGTCTCGCCGGGACAGGAGGTAACGAGCAGTACTTC
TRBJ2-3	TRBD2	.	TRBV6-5	CASGREGRGTDTQYF	TGTGCCAGCGGCCGGGAGGGCCGGGGCACAGATACGCAGTATTTT
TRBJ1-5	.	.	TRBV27	CASSFRGLSQPQHF	TGTGCCAGCAGTTTTCGGGGATTGAGTCAGCCCCAGCATTTT
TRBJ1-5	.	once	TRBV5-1	CASSLDGGFQPQHF	TGCGCCAGCAGCTTGGACGGTGGGTTCCAGCCCCAGCATTTT
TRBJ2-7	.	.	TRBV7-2	CASSLVPYEQYF	TGTGCCAGCAGCTTAGTTCCCTACGAGCAGTACTTC
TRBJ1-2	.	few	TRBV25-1	CASRGPGHSGYTF	TGTGCCAGCAGGGGTCCGGGACACTCTGGCTACACCTTC
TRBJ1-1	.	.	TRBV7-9	CASSTQTVGNTEAFF	TGTGCCAGCAGCACCCAAACCGTGGGGAACACTGAAGCTTTCTTT
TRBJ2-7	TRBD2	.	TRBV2	CASRHQAGAYEQYF	TGTGCCAGCAGACACCAGGCGGGGGCCTACGAGCAGTACTTC
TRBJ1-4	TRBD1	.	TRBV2	CASSVKTGLNEKLFF	TGTGCCAGCAGTGTGAAGACAGGGTTAAATGAAAAACTGTTTTTT
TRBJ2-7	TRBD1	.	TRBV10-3	CAISEPAGGWYEQYF	TGTGCCATCAGTGAGCCGGCAGGGGGCTGGTACGAGCAGTACTTC
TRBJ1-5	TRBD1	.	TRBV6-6	CASSQGQSSNQPQHF	TGTGCCAGCAGTCAGGGACAGAGTAGCAATCAGCCCCAGCATTTT